The 18 T cell receptor beta chains below all came from one sample that was sequenced in a study of T cells in Graves' hyperthyroidism and ophthalmopathy. It was RNA transcripts that yielded the amplified TCR beta CDR3 regions. The TCR CDR3 was amplified in a first-round RT-PCR using the HTBI primer set. TCRdb independently ran MiXCR on the multiplex PCR reads; one entry per CDR3 protein. The data contain over 150,000 distinct CDR3 sequences, approximately 16% of them singletons. What was sequenced was blood. Source of these receptors: a woman aged 50 to 60 with Graves' hyperthyroidism.

This clonotype was counted ten times or more. The chain joins TRBV4-1 to TRBJ2-7; 12 bases are a match to TRBD2. CDR1 is MGHRA, CDR2 YSYEKL, per germline. CDR3 size: 16 residues. Germline trimming cut 1 base from V and 6 bases from J; bases unmatched to any gene: 7. As DNA, the CDR3 is TGCGCCAGCAGCCAAGCTCCGACTAGCGGGAGTGGCGAGCAGTACTTC. Translation gives CASSQAPTSGSGEQYF.

The chain carries TRBV7-9 and TRBJ2-3, with 15 bases fitting TRBD2. The CDR3 covers 17 residues. The V and J ends lost 5 bases and 4 bases, in that order; junction bases with no gene match: 7. Germline-derived CDR1 and CDR2 are SEHNR and FQNEAQ (reference sequence). The DNA for the CDR3 is TGTGCCAGCAGCGTAACTGGGACTAGCGGGAGGCCAGATACGCAGTATTTT. It is translated as CASSVTGTSGRPDTQYF.

There are many counts of this clonotype. The rearrangement links TRBV30 to TRBJ1-1, with D hard to call. CDR3 length equals 13 residues. Germline CDR1 is GTSNPN and CDR2 is SVGIG (reference sequence). V was clipped by 2 bases and J by 0 bases, with 7 bases between them. CDR3 sequence (DNA): TGTGCCTGGAGTTACCGAGTGAACACTGAAGCTTTCTTT. Translated: CAWSYRVNTEAFF.

The chain couples TRBV15 to TRBJ2-5, with 7 bases fitting TRBD1. The V gene end was trimmed by 1 base and the J gene end by 3 bases; junction bases not matched to a gene: 5. Germline V CDR1 and CDR2: LNHNV, YYDKDF (reference sequence). The CDR3 loop spans 15 amino acids. The CDR3 spells CATSRVGGREETQYF. The DNA of the CDR3 is TGTGCCACCAGCAGAGTAGGGGGCAGGGAAGAGACCCAGTACTTC.

The chain joins TRBV13 to TRBJ1-2; no clear D gene. The CDR3 consists of 12 residues. Germline-derived CDR1 and CDR2 are PRHDT and FYEKMQ (reference sequence). The V gene lost 7 bases and the J gene lost 8 bases, with 14 bases spanning the gap. The CDR3 loop is CASTLPAAGYTF. The CDR3 nucleotides are TGTGCCAGCACCCTGCCGGCGGCCGGCTACACCTTC.

This clonotype occurred many times. The chain combines TRBV7-2 with TRBJ2-3, with D tentatively TRBD1 (7 bases). This CDR3 comprises 15 residues. V was trimmed by 6 bases and J by 2 bases, leaving 15 bases between them. Germline V lookup: CDR1 SGHTA, CDR2 FQGNSA. The CDR3 DNA reads TGTGCCAGCAGTCCAGGGGGGCTAGTCACAGATACGCAGTATTTT. It encodes CASSPGGLVTDTQYF.

The J gene is TRBJ2-5, the V gene TRBV7-9, with a tentative D call TRBD2 (5 bases). This CDR3 region has 14 residues. Germline-derived CDR1 and CDR2 are SEHNR and FQNEAQ (reference sequence). V lost 5 bases and J lost 2, with 12 bases in between. The CDR3 DNA is TGTGCCAGCAGCCAAAGGGAGCTGCAAGAGACCCAGTACTTC. It specifies CASSQRELQETQYF.

This clonotype came up many times. The chain uses TRBV7-9 and TRBJ1-1; D not resolved. Looked up from germline, CDR1 is SEHNR and CDR2 is FQNEAQ (reference sequence). The length of the CDR3 is 12 residues. V dropped 5 bases and J dropped 4 bases, with 8 bases sitting between them. This CDR3 is CASSPQSTEAFF. The CDR3 DNA reads as TGTGCCAGCAGCCCTCAGTCCACTGAAGCTTTCTTT.

This clonotype was seen a handful of times. The chain recombines TRBV20-1 with TRBJ2-6, with 10 positions matching TRBD1. V was pared by 0 bases and J by 2 bases, with 7 bases of the junction left unmatched. This CDR3 region has 18 residues. Looked up from germline, CDR1 is DFQATT and CDR2 is SNEGSKA (reference sequence). CDR3 coding DNA: TGCAGTGCTAGAGATTTGGACAGGGGGTCTGCTGGGGCCAACGTCCTGACTTTC. Protein: CSARDLDRGSAGANVLTF.

About this clonotype itself: With a much larger clone just one base away, this may be a read error. CDR3 nucleotides: TGCAGCGTTGCGGCAGGGTGGGAGGTCACAGATACGCAGTATTTT. This sequence encodes CSVAAGWEVTDTQYF. The chain recombines TRBV29-1 with TRBJ2-3, with a possible D match to TRBD2 (6 bases). CDR3 length: 15 residues. V was shortened by 4 bases and J by 2 bases, with 16 bases between the two germline ends. CDR1 is SQVTM, CDR2 ANQGSEA, per germline.

This clonotype showed up many times. The gene calls are TRBV28 and TRBJ2-3, with D perhaps TRBD2 (7 bases). The CDR3 is 15 amino acids. V lost 3 bases and J lost 2, with 12 bases in between. The germline V gene encodes CDR1 MDHEN and CDR2 SYDVKM. In DNA, the CDR3 is TGTGCCAGCAGTTTGCGGGGGCTGATCACAGATACGCAGTATTTT. The encoded protein is CASSLRGLITDTQYF.

The chain joins TRBV7-3 to TRBJ2-1; possible D gene TRBD2, 6 bases. Trimming shortened V by 5 bases and J by 6 bases, and 17 bases separated the two germline ends. CDR1 and CDR2 (germline): SGHTA, FQGTGA. The CDR3 has 15 residues. In DNA, the CDR3 is TGTGCCAGCAGCCCAGGGCGGAGGCGGGGCAATGAGCAGTTCTTC. It specifies CASSPGRRRGNEQFF.

This clonotype has a handful of counts. The rearrangement uses TRBV6-2 or TRBV6-3 and TRBJ1-2; D gene ambiguous. The V and J ends lost 3 bases and 8 bases respectively, with 13 bases between them. The CDR3 covers 13 residues. Germline V gene data show CDR1 as MNHEY and CDR2 as SVGEGT. CDR3 loop: CASSYDRDLGYTF. The CDR3 DNA reads TGTGCCAGCAGTTATGATCGAGATCTCGGCTACACCTTC.

This clonotype was seen a handful of times. The genes are TRBV25-1 and TRBJ2-7, with 8 bases that match TRBD1. The CDR3 consists of 14 residues. Germline-derived CDR1 and CDR2 are MGHDK and SYGVNS. V trimming: 1 base; J trimming: 6 bases; junction bases outside the gene matches: 5. Here the CDR3 DNA reads TGTGCCAGCAGTGAATTAACACAGGGGGTCGAGCAGTACTTC. Its protein is CASSELTQGVEQYF.

This clonotype was seen repeatedly, ten times or more. CDR3 sequence (DNA): TGTGCCAGCAGTTCGGGACAGGGGGTTAGCAGCACTGAAGCTTTCTTT. It is translated as CASSSGQGVSSTEAFF. The J gene is TRBJ1-1, the V gene TRBV28; 11 nucleotides line up with TRBD1. The V gene's germline CDR1 is MDHEN and CDR2 SYDVKM. V lost 4 bases, J lost 4 bases, and 8 bases stayed unmatched. The CDR3 covers 16 residues.

This clonotype occurred a few times. The V and J genes are TRBV7-6 and TRBJ2-3; D is ambiguous. This CDR3 region has 15 residues. The germline V gene has CDR1 SGHVS and CDR2 FNYEAQ. With 5 bases removed from V and 0 bases from J, the gap between germline ends came to 12 bases. DNA of the CDR3: TGTGCCAGCAGCGAGGCTGACCCTAGCACAGATACGCAGTATTTT. It specifies CASSEADPSTDTQYF.

Concerning this clonotype: A read error may account for a junction end that differs from germline. The chain joins TRBV4-1 to TRBJ1-5, with D possibly being TRBD1 (5 bases). The CDR3 is 15 residues long. CDR1 and CDR2 (germline): MGHRA, YSYEKL. Here the CDR3 DNA reads TGTGCCAGCAGCCCGGGGGGGGATGGCAATCAGCCCCAGCATTTT. It translates to CASSPGGDGNQPQHF.

This clonotype occurred a few times. This sequence joins TRBV24-1 and TRBJ2-7; a weak D match, TRBD1 (7 bases). The CDR3 consists of 14 residues. Germline CDR1 KGHDR, CDR2 SFDVKD. Trimming stripped 9 bases from V and 2 bases from J, with 16 bases between. CDR3 coding DNA: TGTGCCACCTCAGAGGCGGGACAGACCTACGAGCAGTACTTC. Its translation is CATSEAGQTYEQYF.